The TCR beta chain under discussion was sequenced for a study of blood T cells in healthy people across ages. General study results and limits: Donors of long life had a larger count of naive CD4+ cells and greater diversity than aged donors. Age advanced and TCR beta diversity per million T cells fell, roughly linearly.

Next came a second PCR, run for about 7 to 12 cycles, which used a sample-barcoded 5' primer along with a J-beta primer mix. TCRdb processed the 5' RACE reads anew with MiXCR; each CDR3 protein has one entry. The profile shows over 1,500,000 distinct CDR3 sequences, around 48% of them singletons. The germline CDR1 and CDR2 sequences are SGHAT and FQNNGV. There are 12 residues in the CDR3. Trimming cost V 1 base and J 8 bases, with 6 bases left between them. In the case of this clonotype: Its antigen remains unidentified.

Whenever a sample was processed, at least 6.5 million PBMCs were isolated. This chain links TRBV11-2 with TRBJ2-1; D gene unclear. The sample comprised blood. The TCR comes from a woman aged 40 to 50 in good health. In DNA, the CDR3 is TGTGCCAGCAGCTTAGTCAGACATGAGCAGTTCTTC. It encodes CASSLVRHEQFF. The variable domain in full, with the rest retrieved from reference TRBV11-2 and TRBJ2-1, is EAGVAQSPRYKIIEKRQSVAFWCNPISGHATLYWYQQILGQGPKLLIQFQNNGVVDDSQLPKDRFSAERLKGVDSTLKIQPAKLEDSAVYLCASSLVRHEQFFGPGTRLTVL.